One and the same sample provided the 19 T cell receptor beta chains below, sequenced in a study of T cell responses to AZD1222 COVID-19 vaccine. Profiling relied on immunoSEQ multiplex PCR, and the TCRdb table lists in-frame clones only, not all of them. The sample holds more than 110,000 clones, approximately 90% seen once. The source was peripheral blood, collected on day 0 of AZD1222 vaccination. Source of these receptors: an adult in good health.

The chain combines TRBV11-2 with TRBJ2-7; 12 bases align to TRBD2. This CDR3 has 15 amino acids. Trimming cost V 5 bases and J 0 bases; bases outside gene matches: 2. Germline CDR1 reads SGHAT; CDR2 reads FQNNGV. The DNA of the CDR3 is TGTGCCAGCAGCCTGACTAGCGGGAGCTCCTACGAGCAGTACTTC. Amino acid sequence: CASSLTSGSSYEQYF.

The chain employs TRBV5-4 and TRBJ2-7; D gene ambiguous. Per the germline V gene, CDR1 is SGHNT and CDR2 is YYREEE (reference sequence). Trimming shortened V by 3 bases and J by 0 bases, and 13 bases separated the two germline ends. The CDR3 totals 15 residues. The CDR3 is CASSSRRGLSYEQYF. The CDR3 DNA is TGTGCCAGCAGCTCCCGTCGTGGGCTCTCCTACGAGCAGTACTTC.

This clone was seen a few times. CDR3 protein: CASRPRTGLNSPLHF. CDR3 in DNA: TGTGCCAGCAGACCTAGGACCGGACTGAATTCACCCCTCCACTTT. The V and J genes are TRBV27 and TRBJ1-6; D gene uncertain. The CDR3 contains 15 residues. V was pared by 6 bases and J by 7 bases, with 16 bases between. CDR1 and CDR2 (germline): MNHEY, SMNVEV (reference sequence).

The chain is built from TRBV3-1 (or the pseudogene TRBV3-2) and TRBJ1-1, with 10 bases aligning to TRBD1. The J segment lost 6 bases and the V segment lost 3 bases, leaving 4 bases of the junction unmatched. The CDR3 loop spans 14 amino acids. Germline lookup yields CDR1 LGHDT and CDR2 YNNKEL (reference sequence). CDR3 in amino acids: CASSQRDRGSEAFF. As DNA, the CDR3 is TGTGCCAGCAGCCAGCGGGACAGGGGCTCTGAAGCTTTCTTT.

V and J are TRBV11-3 and TRBJ2-7, with D perhaps matching TRBD2 (5 bases). Trimming stripped 4 bases from V and 6 bases from J, with 13 bases between. CDR1 is SGHNT, CDR2 YENEEA, per germline. The CDR3 totals 13 residues. CDR3 DNA sequence: TGTGCCAGCAGCTATTTCGGAGGAGGCGAGCAGTACTTC. Translating gives CASSYFGGGEQYF. The complete variable domain, with remaining parts taken from reference TRBV11-3 and TRBJ2-7, reads EAGVVQSPRYKIIEKKQPVAFWCNPISGHNTLYWYLQNLGQGPELLIRYENEEAVDDSQLPKDRFSAERLKGVDSTLKIQPAELGDSAVYLCASSYFGGGEQYFGPGTRLTVT.

The V and J genes are TRBV19 and TRBJ2-1, with 12 bases fitting TRBD2. Unmatched junction bases numbered 12, after V lost 10 bases and J lost 5 bases. CDR1 is LNHDA and CDR2 is SQIVND in the germline V gene (reference sequence). The CDR3 sequence is 16 residues long. CDR3 sequence: CATGDWTSGINNEQFF. The CDR3 DNA sequence: TGTGCCACCGGGGACTGGACTAGCGGGATTAACAATGAGCAGTTCTTC. Looking up the rest from reference TRBV19 and TRBJ2-1 gives the full variable domain: DGGITQSPKYLFRKEGQNVTLSCEQNLNHDAMYWYRQDPGQGLRLIYYSQIVNDFQKGDIAEGYSVSREKKESFPLTVTSAQKNPTAFYLCATGDWTSGINNEQFFGPGTRLTVL.

The gene calls are TRBV28 and TRBJ2-7, with TRBD1 as a possible D gene (6 bases). This CDR3 contains 12 residues. Germline CDR1 is MDHEN and CDR2 is SYDVKM. Trimming stripped 6 bases from V and 4 bases from J, with 10 bases between. CDR3: CASRAQGYEQYF. In DNA form, the CDR3 reads TGTGCCAGCAGGGCACAGGGTTACGAGCAGTACTTC.

The CDR3 protein is CAIGSGSRETQYF. The DNA of the CDR3 is TGTGCCATCGGAAGCGGGAGCAGGGAGACCCAGTACTTC. J is TRBJ2-5 and V is TRBV10-3; 8 positions agree with TRBD2. CDR3 length: 13 residues. CDR1 and CDR2 (germline): ENHRY, SYGVKD. The junction had 7 bases not matched to a gene; V was cut back by 8 bases and J by 5 bases.

This chain connects TRBV7-2 to TRBJ2-3; D gene uncertain. V gave up 5 bases and J gave up 5 bases, with 17 bases separating them. Germline loops: CDR1 SGHTA, CDR2 FQGNSA. There are 15 residues in the CDR3. As DNA, the CDR3 is TGTGCCAGCAGCCCACCGGGTAGCTGGGTAGATACGCAGTATTTT. This codes for CASSPPGSWVDTQYF.

The rearrangement uses TRBV28 and TRBJ2-1, with TRBD2 matching over 9 bases. Trimming at V came to 5 bases and at J to 0 bases, leaving 8 bases not matched to a gene. CDR1 and CDR2 (germline): MDHEN, SYDVKM. The CDR3 has 17 amino acids. Here the CDR3 reads CASSPTAGGSSYNEQFF. The CDR3 DNA reads TGTGCCAGCAGTCCGACAGCGGGGGGAAGCTCCTACAATGAGCAGTTCTTC.

The genes are TRBV29-1 and TRBJ1-1, with 7 bases identical to TRBD1. V dropped 7 bases and J dropped 3; count of bases not matched to a gene: 8. The germline V gene encodes CDR1 SQVTM and CDR2 ANQGSEA. The CDR3 is 13 residues long. CDR3 amino acids: CSASTGPDTEAFF. The CDR3 nucleotides read TGCAGCGCTTCGACAGGGCCAGACACTGAAGCTTTCTTT.

V is TRBV30 and J is TRBJ1-6; TRBD1 matches at 7 bases. Germline V gene data show CDR1 as GTSNPN and CDR2 as SVGIG (reference sequence). The CDR3 contains 13 residues. Germline trimming cut 1 base from V and 7 bases from J; bases unmatched to any gene: 1. The CDR3 loop reads CAWSGRGNSPLHF. CDR3 sequence (DNA): TGTGCCTGGAGTGGCAGGGGGAATTCACCCCTCCACTTT.

The rearrangement uses TRBV27 and TRBJ2-1, with TRBD2 identical over 10 bases. CDR3 length equals 14 residues. CDR1 is MNHEY and CDR2 is SMNVEV in the germline V gene (reference sequence). The V segment lost 7 bases and the J segment 5 bases; nucleotides outside the gene matches: 5. The chain's CDR3 is CASIGLAVNNEQFF. CDR3 sequence (DNA): TGTGCCAGCATAGGACTAGCGGTAAACAATGAGCAGTTCTTC.

J is TRBJ2-3 and V is TRBV5-5; D not certain. There are 15 residues in the CDR3. V was shortened by 2 bases and J by 2 bases, with 12 bases between the two germline ends. Germline V gene data show CDR1 as SGHKS and CDR2 as YYEKEE (reference sequence). The CDR3 bases are TGTGCCAGCAGCTTATTAACGGCCTACACAGATACGCAGTATTTT. This translates into CASSLLTAYTDTQYF.

The chain joins TRBV11-2 to TRBJ1-1; no reliable D call. Germline V gene data show CDR1 as SGHAT and CDR2 as FQNNGV. The CDR3 contains 14 residues. V was pared by 5 bases and J by 0 bases, with 10 bases between. In DNA form, the CDR3 reads TGTGCCAGCAGCCCGGACGGGATGAACACTGAAGCTTTCTTT. Encoded protein: CASSPDGMNTEAFF.

The V gene is TRBV28, the J gene TRBJ2-7, with 12 bases lining up with TRBD2. J gave up 3 bases and V 5 bases, and 8 bases lay outside the gene matches. Looked up from germline, CDR1 is MDHEN and CDR2 is SYDVKM. The CDR3 sequence is 16 residues long. The CDR3 bases are TGTGCCAGCAGTATCCTGACTAGCGGGAGAATCTACGAGCAGTACTTC. Its translation is CASSILTSGRIYEQYF.

The chain employs TRBV7-8 and TRBJ2-7, with TRBD1 matching over 8 bases. This CDR3 comprises 16 residues. With 4 bases clipped from V and 4 bases from J, the junction kept 12 bases outside the gene matches. Germline CDR1 and CDR2: SGHVS and FQNEAQ. CDR3 protein: CASSSLGGRGLYEQYF. In DNA form, the CDR3 reads TGTGCCAGCAGCTCCCTGGGGGGCAGGGGGCTGTACGAGCAGTACTTC.

This clone was counted only a few times. CDR3 amino acids: CASSISLQSEAFF. The CDR3 nucleotides read TGTGCCAGTAGTATAAGCTTGCAGTCTGAAGCTTTCTTT. The chain combines TRBV19 with TRBJ1-1; no reliable D call. Trimming stripped 2 bases from V and 6 bases from J, with 10 bases between. CDR3 length: 13 residues. CDR1 and CDR2 (germline): LNHDA, SQIVND (reference sequence).

The rearrangement uses TRBV18 and TRBJ2-1; TRBD1 is a possible D gene (7 bases). Looked up from germline, CDR1 is KGHSH and CDR2 is LQKENI. The CDR3 has 14 residues. The V and J ends lost 3 bases and 6 bases respectively, with 12 bases between them. The CDR3 sequence is CASSPNQGGNEQFF. Here the CDR3 DNA reads TGTGCCAGCTCACCGAACCAGGGGGGCAATGAGCAGTTCTTC.